Listed here is a single T cell receptor beta chain. Its antigen is still unknown. These data belong to a study of OX40 agonist ivuxolimab in advanced cancers. Overall study: Patients received ivuxolimab, an agonistic anti-OX40 (CD134) antibody. General observations from the study: On average, CD8+ T cells showed a greater number of expanded clones than CD4+.

Here immunoSEQ multiplex PCR was the method, and the copy in TCRdb shows in-frame clones only, minus some. The repertoire holds tens of thousands of clones, over 80% seen once, with 4% to 4.5% in the top ten. V lost 3 bases to trimming and J lost 9 bases, with 25 bases between them. The germline V gene has CDR1 SGDLS and CDR2 YYNGEE. CDR3 length: 17 amino acids. Autoimmune disease history or systemic immunosuppression barred patients. Peripheral blood came from all dose cohorts at three timepoints. This clonotype originated in an adult with an advanced solid tumor such as melanoma, head and neck, liver or kidney cancer. The specimen comprised CD4+ or CD8+ T cells sorted from blood, sampled in a trial of the OX40 agonist ivuxolimab. The chain couples TRBV9 to TRBJ2-1; the D call may be TRBD1 or TRBD2 (5 bases each). The CDR3 DNA follows: TGTGCCAGCAGCGGGGGCTTGAGCGGCGGAGCTTTTAGTGAGCAGTTCTTC. Translating it yields CASSGGLSGGAFSEQFF.